These 2 T cell receptor beta chains came from one sample sequenced in a study of T cell responses to AZD1222 COVID-19 vaccine. This table comes from immunoSEQ multiplex PCR, and its TCRdb copy is limited to in-frame clones, with some not included. The data contain some 140,000 clones, roughly nine tenths of them singletons. The sample in question was peripheral blood, obtained on day 0 of AZD1222 vaccination. Every receptor here comes from an adult in good health.

V gene TRBV4-2 combines with J gene TRBJ2-3, with 7 bases that match TRBD2. V lost 1 base and J lost 2; bases outside the gene matches: 6. CDR3 size: 16 residues. Germline CDR1 LGHNA, CDR2 YNFKEQ. The CDR3: CASSQAREDNTDTQYF. The CDR3 DNA sequence: TGTGCCAGCAGCCAAGCCCGGGAGGATAACACAGATACGCAGTATTTT.

This chain joins TRBV20-1 and TRBJ2-1; 8 bases map to TRBD2. Germline CDR1 and CDR2: DFQATT and SNEGSKA (reference sequence). The CDR3 length is 14 residues. V shed 3 bases, J shed 9 bases, and the junction held 10 bases outside the gene matches. The CDR3 is CSASPAGEVGEQFF. The CDR3 coding sequence is TGCAGTGCTAGTCCAGCGGGAGAAGTCGGTGAGCAGTTCTTC.